The 7 T cell receptor beta chains given below trace back to one sample, sequenced in a study of OX40 agonist ivuxolimab in advanced cancers. Here immunoSEQ multiplex PCR was the method, and the copy in TCRdb shows in-frame clones only, minus some. The sample contains under 55,000 clones, over 80% of which appear only once. This material consisted of CD4+ or CD8+ T cells sorted from blood, taken in a trial of the OX40 agonist ivuxolimab. All receptors come from an adult with an advanced solid tumor such as melanoma, head and neck, liver or kidney cancer.

This clone was recorded once. The V call is TRBV4-1, the J call TRBJ1-5, with D unclear. CDR1 and CDR2 from the germline V gene are MGHRA and YSYEKL. The V end lost 4 bases, the J end lost 2 bases, and 15 bases lay between the germline ends. CDR3 length equals 16 residues. The chain's CDR3 is CASSPKPGVGNQPQHF. The CDR3 DNA follows: TGCGCCAGCAGCCCAAAGCCGGGAGTGGGCAATCAGCCCCAGCATTTT.

The sample holds a few counts of this clone. The V call is TRBV2, the J call TRBJ1-1, with D unclear. CDR3 length equals 13 residues. Germline V gene lookup returns CDR1 SNHLY and CDR2 FYNNEI. V lost 8 bases and J 1 base, leaving 11 bases between the germline ends. The CDR3: CASLFMENTEAFF. The DNA for the CDR3 is TGTGCCAGCCTTTTCATGGAGAACACTGAAGCTTTCTTT.

This clone is a singleton in its sample. The chain links TRBV7-8 to TRBJ2-1; TRBD1 matches 10 bases. CDR3 size: 14 residues. CDR1 SGHVS and CDR2 FQNEAQ come from the germline V gene. Trimming at V came to 4 bases and at J to 9 bases, leaving 6 bases not matched to a gene. The CDR3 DNA sequence: TGTGCCAGCAGCTCGGGACAGGGGTTTTCTGAGCAGTTCTTC. Translating it yields CASSSGQGFSEQFF.

This sequence joins TRBV19 and TRBJ1-5; TRBD1 might be the D (5 bases). Germline values: CDR1 LNHDA, CDR2 SQIVND (reference sequence). Trimming stripped 11 bases from V and 2 bases from J, with 25 bases between. CDR3 length: 17 residues. The CDR3 protein is CAGSSTKEGTGNQPQHF. For the CDR3, the DNA is TGTGCCGGGTCTTCCACCAAGGAAGGGACTGGCAATCAGCCCCAGCATTTT.

The DNA for the CDR3 is TGTGCCAGCAGCTTAAAGCCCGGGGCCGGTGGCTACACCTTC. Translating it yields CASSLKPGAGGYTF. The chain employs TRBV7-3 and TRBJ1-2; the D gene is possibly TRBD1 (5 bases). The CDR3 has 14 residues. V shed 1 base and J shed 7 bases, with 13 bases lying between them. From germline, CDR1 is SGHTA and CDR2 FQGTGA.

V usage is TRBV30 and J usage is TRBJ2-5; possible D gene TRBD2, 5 bases. V lost 5 bases and J lost 1, with 11 bases in between. The length of the CDR3 is 13 residues. Per germline, CDR1 GTSNPN and CDR2 SVGIG (reference sequence). Written as DNA, the CDR3 is TGTGCCTGGGCGGGCTCTTTCCAAGAGACCCAGTACTTC. It codes for CAWAGSFQETQYF.

The V and J genes are TRBV5-4 and TRBJ2-7; 8 positions agree with TRBD2. V gave up 4 bases and J gave up 5 bases; unmatched junction bases: 11. The germline V gene has CDR1 SGHNT and CDR2 YYREEE (reference sequence). The CDR3 has 15 amino acids. The CDR3: CASSPVGTSLHEQYF. CDR3 nucleotide sequence: TGTGCCAGCAGCCCCGTGGGGACTAGTCTCCACGAGCAGTACTTC.